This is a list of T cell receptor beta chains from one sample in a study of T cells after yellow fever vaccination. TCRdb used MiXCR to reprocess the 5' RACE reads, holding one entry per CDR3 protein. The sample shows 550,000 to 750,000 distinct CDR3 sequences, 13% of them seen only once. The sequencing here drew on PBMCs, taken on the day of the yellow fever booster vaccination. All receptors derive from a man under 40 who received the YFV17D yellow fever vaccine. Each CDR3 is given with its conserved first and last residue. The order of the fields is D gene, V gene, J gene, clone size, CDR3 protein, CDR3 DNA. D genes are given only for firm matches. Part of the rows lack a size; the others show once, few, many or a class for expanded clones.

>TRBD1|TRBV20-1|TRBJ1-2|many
CSARDPQGTGDYGYTF
TGCAGTGCTAGGGATCCCCAAGGGACAGGGGACTATGGCTACACCTTC
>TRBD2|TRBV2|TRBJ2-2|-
CASSQGLAGSGELFF
TGTGCCAGCAGCCAGGGACTAGCGGGCTCCGGGGAGCTGTTTTTT
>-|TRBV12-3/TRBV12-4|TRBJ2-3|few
CASSPPEGRDTQYF
TGTGCCAGCAGCCCTCCCGAAGGGCGAGATACGCAGTATTTT
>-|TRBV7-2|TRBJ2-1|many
CASSLRRDRYNEQFF
TGTGCCAGCAGCTTACGAAGAGACAGATACAATGAGCAGTTCTTC
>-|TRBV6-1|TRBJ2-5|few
CASSLEPPGPKETQYF
TGTGCCAGCAGCCTCGAACCACCGGGCCCCAAGGAGACCCAGTACTTC
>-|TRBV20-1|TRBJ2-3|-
CSHRAGSTDTQYF
TGCAGCCATCGGGCAGGGAGCACAGATACGCAGTATTTT
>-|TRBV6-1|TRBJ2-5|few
CASRTGPGETQYF
TGTGCCAGCAGAACAGGCCCGGGGGAGACCCAGTACTTC
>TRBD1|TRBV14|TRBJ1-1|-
CASSSYRTGAEAFF
TGTGCCAGCAGCTCATACCGGACAGGGGCTGAAGCTTTCTTT
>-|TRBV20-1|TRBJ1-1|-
CSARVSYTEAFF
TGCAGTGCTAGAGTCAGTTACACTGAAGCTTTCTTT
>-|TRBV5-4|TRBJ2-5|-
CASSLGSGFLQETQYF
TGTGCCAGCAGCTTGGGATCGGGGTTCCTCCAAGAGACCCAGTACTTC
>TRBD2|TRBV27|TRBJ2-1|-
CASSLSAGDSYNDQFF
TGTGCCAGCAGTTTATCGGCGGGAGACTCCTACAATGATCAGTTCTTC
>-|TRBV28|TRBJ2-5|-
CASSQGVETQYF
TGTGCCAGCAGTCAAGGGGTGGAGACCCAGTACTTC
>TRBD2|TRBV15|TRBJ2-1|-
CATSSLREAPRNEQFF
TGTGCCACCAGCAGCCTGCGGGAGGCCCCAAGGAATGAGCAGTTCTTC
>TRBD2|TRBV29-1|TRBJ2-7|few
CSVEEAGRGALVKQYF
TGCAGCGTTGAAGAGGCTGGGAGGGGAGCATTGGTGAAGCAGTACTTC
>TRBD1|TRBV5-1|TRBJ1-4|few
CASSLQGAATNEKLFF
TGCGCCAGCAGCTTGCAGGGGGCTGCAACTAATGAAAAACTGTTTTTT
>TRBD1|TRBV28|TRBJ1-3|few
CASRQGQGGNTIYF
TGTGCCAGCAGACAAGGACAGGGTGGAAACACCATATATTTT
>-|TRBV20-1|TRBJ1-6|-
CSARLTDRRNSPLHF
TGCAGTGCTAGGTTGACGGACCGGAGAAATTCACCCCTCCACTTT
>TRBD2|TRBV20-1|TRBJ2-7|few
CSASPGGRAFEQYF
TGCAGTGCTAGCCCCGGCGGGAGGGCCTTTGAGCAGTACTTC
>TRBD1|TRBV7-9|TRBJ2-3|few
CASSRPGQGFTDTQYF
TGTGCCAGCAGTCGACCGGGACAGGGATTCACAGATACGCAGTATTTT
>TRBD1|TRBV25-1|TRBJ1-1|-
CASSATRGLTEAFF
TGTGCCAGCAGTGCGACTAGGGGGCTAACTGAAGCTTTCTTT
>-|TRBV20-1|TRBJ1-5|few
CSALEGGNQPQHF
TGCAGTGCCCTAGAGGGGGGCAATCAGCCCCAGCATTTT
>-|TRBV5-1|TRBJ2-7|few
CASSLAGTNYEQYF
TGCGCCAGCAGCTTGGCCGGGACCAACTACGAGCAGTACTTC
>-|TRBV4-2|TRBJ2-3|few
CASRNTGNGGDTQYF
TGTGCCAGCAGGAATACAGGGAATGGAGGAGATACGCAGTATTTT
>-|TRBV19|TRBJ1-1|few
CASTRLLNTEAFF
TGTGCCAGTACTCGGCTCTTGAACACTGAAGCTTTCTTT
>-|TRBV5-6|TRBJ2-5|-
CASSRVGGRETQYF
TGTGCCAGCAGCCGAGTGGGGGGGCGAGAGACCCAGTACTTC
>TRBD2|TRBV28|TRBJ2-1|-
CASNIQDPSGKNEQFF
TGTGCCAGCAATATCCAGGATCCTAGCGGGAAGAATGAGCAGTTCTTC
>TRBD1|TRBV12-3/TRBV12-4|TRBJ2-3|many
CASSLYQGTVAQYF
TGTGCCAGCAGTTTGTACCAAGGGACAGTAGCGCAGTATTTT
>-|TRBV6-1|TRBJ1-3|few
CASSEGRQVENTIYF
TGTGCCAGCAGTGAAGGGCGTCAGGTTGAAAACACCATATATTTT
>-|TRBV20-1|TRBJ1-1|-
CSASYWENTEAFF
TGCAGTGCTAGTTATTGGGAGAACACTGAAGCTTTCTTT
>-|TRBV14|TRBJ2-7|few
CASSQDHGQTYEQYF
TGTGCCAGCAGCCAAGATCACGGGCAAACCTACGAGCAGTACTTC